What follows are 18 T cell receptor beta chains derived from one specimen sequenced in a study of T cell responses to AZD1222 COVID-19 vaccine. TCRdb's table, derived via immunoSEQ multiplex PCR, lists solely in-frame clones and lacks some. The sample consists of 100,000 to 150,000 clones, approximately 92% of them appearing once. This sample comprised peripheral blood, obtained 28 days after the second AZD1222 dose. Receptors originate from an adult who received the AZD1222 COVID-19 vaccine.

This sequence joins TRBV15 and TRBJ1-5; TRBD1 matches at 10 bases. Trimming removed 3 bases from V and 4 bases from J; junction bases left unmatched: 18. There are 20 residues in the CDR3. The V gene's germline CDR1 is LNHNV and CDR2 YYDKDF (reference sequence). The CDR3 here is CATSSGTPDRGLWGNQPQHF. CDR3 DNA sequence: TGTGCCACCAGCAGCGGTACCCCCGACAGGGGGCTATGGGGAAATCAGCCCCAGCATTTT.

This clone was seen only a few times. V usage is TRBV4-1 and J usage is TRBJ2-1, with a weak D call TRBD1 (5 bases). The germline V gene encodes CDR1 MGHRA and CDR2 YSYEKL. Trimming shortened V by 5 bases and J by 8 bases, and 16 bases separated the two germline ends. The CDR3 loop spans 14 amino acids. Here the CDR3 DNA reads TGCGCCAGCAGCGGCTTTTGGGGCTCCGATGAGCAGTTCTTC. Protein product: CASSGFWGSDEQFF.

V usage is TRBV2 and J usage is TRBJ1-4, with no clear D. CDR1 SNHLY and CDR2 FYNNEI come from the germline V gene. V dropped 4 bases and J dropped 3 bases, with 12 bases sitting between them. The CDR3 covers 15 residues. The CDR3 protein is CASSGWANPNEKLFF. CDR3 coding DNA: TGTGCCAGCAGTGGTTGGGCGAATCCTAATGAAAAACTGTTTTTT.

Written as DNA, the CDR3 is TGTGCCAGCAGTTTATCGGGACAGATTAATGAAAAACTGTTTTTT. Translating gives CASSLSGQINEKLFF. The rearrangement links TRBV27 to TRBJ1-4; 7 bases agree with TRBD1. This CDR3 is 15 amino acids long. CDR1 and CDR2 from the germline V gene are MNHEY and SMNVEV (reference sequence). The V and J ends lost 0 bases and 4 bases, in that order; junction bases with no gene match: 2.

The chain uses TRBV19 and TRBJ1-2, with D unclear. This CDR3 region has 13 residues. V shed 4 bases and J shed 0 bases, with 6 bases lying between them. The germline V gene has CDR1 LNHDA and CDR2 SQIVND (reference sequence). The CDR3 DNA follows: TGTGCCAGTAGTACAGCCTCTAACTATGGCTACACCTTC. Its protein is CASSTASNYGYTF.

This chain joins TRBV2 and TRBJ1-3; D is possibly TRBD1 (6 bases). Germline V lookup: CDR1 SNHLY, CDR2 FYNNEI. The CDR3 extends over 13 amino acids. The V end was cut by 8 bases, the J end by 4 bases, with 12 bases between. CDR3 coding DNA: TGTGCCAGCCCCACCAGGGGAGGAAACACCATATATTTT. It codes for CASPTRGGNTIYF.

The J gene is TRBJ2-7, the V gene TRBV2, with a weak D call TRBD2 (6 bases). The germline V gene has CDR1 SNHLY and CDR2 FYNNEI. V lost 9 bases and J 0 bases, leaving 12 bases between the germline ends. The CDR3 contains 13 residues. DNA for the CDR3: TGTGCCAGTAAGGAGGGATCCTCCTACGAGCAGTACTTC. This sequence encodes CASKEGSSYEQYF.

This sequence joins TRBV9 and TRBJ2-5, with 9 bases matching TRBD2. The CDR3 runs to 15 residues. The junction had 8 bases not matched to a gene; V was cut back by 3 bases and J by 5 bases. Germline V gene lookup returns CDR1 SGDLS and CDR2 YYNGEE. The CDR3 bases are TGTGCCAGCAGCGGCGGGGCGGGAGGGCCGGAGACCCAGTACTTC. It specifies CASSGGAGGPETQYF.

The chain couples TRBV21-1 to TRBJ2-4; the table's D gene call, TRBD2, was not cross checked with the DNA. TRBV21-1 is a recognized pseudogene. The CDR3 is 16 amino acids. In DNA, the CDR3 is TGTGCCAGCAGCAAAGGACCTACCGGGTCCAAAAACATTCAGTACTTC. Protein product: CASSKGPTGSKNIQYF.

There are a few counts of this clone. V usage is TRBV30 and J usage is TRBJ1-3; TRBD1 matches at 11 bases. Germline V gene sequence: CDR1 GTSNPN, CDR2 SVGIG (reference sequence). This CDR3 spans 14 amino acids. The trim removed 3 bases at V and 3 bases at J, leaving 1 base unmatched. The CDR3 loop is CAWRDRGLGNTIYF. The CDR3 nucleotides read TGTGCCTGGAGGGACAGGGGGCTTGGAAACACCATATATTTT.

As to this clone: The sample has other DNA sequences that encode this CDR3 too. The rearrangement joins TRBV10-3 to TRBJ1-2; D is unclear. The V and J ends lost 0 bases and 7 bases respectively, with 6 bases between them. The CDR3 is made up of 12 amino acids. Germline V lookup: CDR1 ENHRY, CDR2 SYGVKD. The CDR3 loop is CAISESGGGYTF. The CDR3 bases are TGTGCCATCAGTGAGTCGGGAGGTGGCTACACCTTC.

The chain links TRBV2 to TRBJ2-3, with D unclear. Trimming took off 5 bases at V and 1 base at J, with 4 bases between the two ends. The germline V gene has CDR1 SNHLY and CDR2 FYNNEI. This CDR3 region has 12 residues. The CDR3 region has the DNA TGTGCCAGCAGTCTGGGCACAGATACGCAGTATTTT. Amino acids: CASSLGTDTQYF. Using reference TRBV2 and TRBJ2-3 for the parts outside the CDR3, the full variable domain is EPEVTQTPSHQVTQMGQEVILRCVPISNHLYFYWYRQILGQKVEFLVSFYNNEISEKSEIFDDQFSVERPDGSNFTLKIRSTKLEDSAMYFCASSLGTDTQYFGPGTRLTVL.

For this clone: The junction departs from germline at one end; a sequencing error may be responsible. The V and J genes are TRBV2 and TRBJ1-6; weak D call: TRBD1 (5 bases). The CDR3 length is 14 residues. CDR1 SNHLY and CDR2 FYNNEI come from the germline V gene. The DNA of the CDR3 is TGTGCCAGCTGTGACAGACCCCTTAATTCACCCCTCCACTTT. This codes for CASCDRPLNSPLHF.

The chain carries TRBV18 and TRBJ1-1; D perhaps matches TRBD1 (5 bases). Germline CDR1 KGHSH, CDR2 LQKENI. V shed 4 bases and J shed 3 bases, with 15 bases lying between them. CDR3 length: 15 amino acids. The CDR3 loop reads CASSQAPGGDTEAFF. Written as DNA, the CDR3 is TGTGCCAGCTCACAGGCCCCGGGGGGGGACACTGAAGCTTTCTTT.

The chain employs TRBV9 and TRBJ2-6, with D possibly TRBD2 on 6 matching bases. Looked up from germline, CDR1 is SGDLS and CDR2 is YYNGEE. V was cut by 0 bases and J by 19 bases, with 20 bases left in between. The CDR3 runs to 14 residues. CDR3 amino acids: CASSVAGVEGGVTF. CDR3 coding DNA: TGTGCCAGCAGCGTAGCAGGAGTGGAGGGAGGTGTAACTTTC.

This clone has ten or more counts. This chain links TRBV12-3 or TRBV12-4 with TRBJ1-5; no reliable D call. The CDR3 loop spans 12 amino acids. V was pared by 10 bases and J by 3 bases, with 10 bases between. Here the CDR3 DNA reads TGTGCCACCCGAACAGCCAATCAGCCCCAGCATTTT. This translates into CATRTANQPQHF.

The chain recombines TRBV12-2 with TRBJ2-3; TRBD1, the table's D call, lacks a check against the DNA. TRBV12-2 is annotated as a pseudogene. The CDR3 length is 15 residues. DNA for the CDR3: TGTGCAAGTCGCTTAGTGCACAGTCGACCAGATACGCAGTATTTT. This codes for CASRLVHSRPDTQYF.

Written as DNA, the CDR3 is TGTGCCAGCAGCGCCCTCGGGGGGGTGGGCACAGATACGCAGTATTTT. It codes for CASSALGGVGTDTQYF. The chain combines TRBV7-6 with TRBJ2-3; 8 nucleotides match TRBD2. Germline trimming cut 5 bases from V and 1 base from J; bases unmatched to any gene: 8. This CDR3 contains 16 residues. Germline-derived CDR1 and CDR2 are SGHVS and FNYEAQ.